A selection of T cell receptor beta chains follows, all from one sample in a study of STAT3 mutations in large granular lymphocyte leukemia. The method was immunoSEQ multiplex PCR; TCRdb's version includes in-frame clones alone and lacks a portion of them. The sample carries 1,300 to 1,500 clones, around 49% recorded once. Sequencing input: peripheral blood mononuclear cells. Source of these receptors: a man between 60 and 70 years old with T-cell large granular lymphocyte leukemia. Some clones in this sample may be carry-over from other donors' samples. Both conserved end residues are trimmed from each CDR3.

v_call,cdr3_aa
TRBV7-8,ASSRGGEQPQH
TRBV27,ASRETVVPLYGYT
TRBV4-1,ASSQEVKGSQH
TRBV7-9,ASSPGRGIEQY
TRBV29-1,SVVLGGGYEQY
TRBV27,ASSHQRGLPSGEQY
TRBV12-5,ASGLGIAGGSNEQF
TRBV5-1,ASSWGLAGRQETQY
TRBV7-9,ASSPSGRGKDTQY
TRBV6-5,ASTYGRGSSYEQY
TRBV5-4,ASSLWTSGYSSYNEQF
TRBV5-1,ASSLAGKIYGYT
TRBV14,ASSQPRHTDTQY
TRBV9,ASSVGDLPGVGETQY
TRBV5-1,ASSRAGTLATGEQY
TRBV7-8,ASSFWREGEY
TRBV6-6,ASSPSNQPQH
TRBV18,ASSRGGSNDEQF
TRBV2,ASSEELAGSDEQY
TRBV29-1,SVEAPDRGTEAF
TRBV5-4,ASSADLGAEQY
TRBV19,ASSIEGQGSSGANVLT
TRBV5-1,ASSRDSGLMNTEAF
TRBV18,ASSPQGYGYT